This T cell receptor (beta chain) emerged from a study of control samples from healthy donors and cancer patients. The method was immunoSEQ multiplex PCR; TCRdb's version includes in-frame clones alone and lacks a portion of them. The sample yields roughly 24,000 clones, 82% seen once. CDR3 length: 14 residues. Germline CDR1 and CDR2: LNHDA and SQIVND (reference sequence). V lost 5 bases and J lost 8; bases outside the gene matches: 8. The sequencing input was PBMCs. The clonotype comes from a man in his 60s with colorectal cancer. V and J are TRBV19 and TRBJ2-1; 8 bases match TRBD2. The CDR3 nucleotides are TGTGCCAGTAGTCCTCCCCGGGAGGGTCATGAGCAGTTCTTC. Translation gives CASSPPREGHEQFF.